These T cell receptor beta chains were read from a single sample in a study of shared clonotypes between healthy human individuals. Sequencing was performed with immunoSEQ multiplex PCR; in TCRdb, only in-frame clones are kept and a portion is missing. The sample includes approximately 530,000 clones, 90% to 96% of them seen just once. The sequencing sample was made of naive CD4+ T cells sorted from blood. The origin of the receptors is a woman in her twenties or thirties in good health. Both conserved end residues are part of each CDR3. D genes are given only for firm matches.

>TRBV18|TRBJ2-3|TRBD1
CASSRQAGGETDTQYF
>TRBV5-1|TRBJ2-7|TRBD2
CASSLASSGRTPYEQYF
>TRBV7-9|TRBJ2-7|-
CASSGQGYEQYF
>TRBV27|TRBJ2-7|TRBD2
CASNEIAGGLREQYF
>TRBV19|TRBJ2-1|TRBD2
CASTPVGLAGSNEQFF
>TRBV18|TRBJ2-3|-
CASSPGDTQYF
>TRBV5-1|TRBJ1-4|-
CASSFVGRRGTNEKLFF
>TRBV6-1|TRBJ2-7|TRBD1
CASSEAGTGHGEQYF
>TRBV18|TRBJ1-5|-
CASSPTVTGYDQPQHF
>TRBV9|TRBJ2-7|-
CASSPRETVYEQYF
>TRBV14|TRBJ2-1|-
CASSQVQGSYNEQFF
>TRBV18|TRBJ2-7|-
CASSPERLQPYEQYF
>TRBV7-9|-|TRBD1
CASSPLGQGVSYEQYF
>TRBV15|TRBJ2-7|-
CATSRGVHATAYEQYF
>TRBV18|TRBJ2-7|TRBD1
CASSVQGSGQFYEQYF
>TRBV10-2|TRBJ1-1|TRBD1
CASRLGQLNTEAFF
>TRBV29-1|TRBJ1-2|-
CSVQRQYGYTF
>TRBV18|TRBJ1-5|-
CASSPTASSNQPQHF
>TRBV5-1|TRBJ2-7|TRBD1
CASSLVDRNAYEQYF
>TRBV5-1|TRBJ2-7|-
CASSPHRERYEQYF
>TRBV6-6|TRBJ2-7|-
CASSRDISYEQYF
>TRBV4-1|TRBJ2-2|-
CASSSGRARAGELFF
>TRBV29-1|TRBJ2-1|-
CSVSRDFYNEQFF
>TRBV4-1|TRBJ2-7|TRBD2
CASSQVGLRKTYEQYF
>TRBV6-1|TRBJ2-3|-
CASSSRPRGDTQYF
>TRBV20-1|TRBJ1-2|-
CRSDSNYGYTF
>TRBV19|TRBJ2-2|-
CASSLQVGGGELFF
>TRBV5-3|TRBJ1-5|-
CARSDMGQPQHF
>TRBV6-1|TRBJ2-5|-
CASSVSGETQYF
>TRBV28|TRBJ2-1|-
CASSLLLGWGNEQFF
>TRBV6-6|TRBJ1-4|-
CASSPRRTGEKLFF
>TRBV18|TRBJ2-7|TRBD1
CASSPYAGTDAYEQYF
>TRBV5-1|TRBJ2-7|-
CASSLAGTYEQYF
>TRBV10-1|TRBJ1-1|TRBD1
CASSGQENGEAFF
>TRBV19|TRBJ2-7|-
CASSPEPLDGRVGDSYEQYF
>TRBV6-5|TRBJ2-1|TRBD2
CASSYLAGVGNEQFF
>TRBV5-1|TRBJ2-7|TRBD2
CASSLPLAGAYEQYF
>TRBV4-1|TRBJ2-2|TRBD2
CASSTRTSFTGELFF
>TRBV6-6|TRBJ1-2|TRBD1
CASSRAGTVYGYTF
>TRBV5-1|TRBJ1-4|-
CASSLERFEKLFF
>TRBV7-9|TRBJ2-3|-
CASRPSADTQYF
>TRBV6-1|TRBJ1-6|-
CASKIFRGGNSPLHF
>TRBV15|TRBJ1-4|-
CATSRDRGVSEKLFF
>TRBV13|TRBJ2-1|-
CASSSRSYEQFF
>TRBV27|TRBJ2-7|-
CASSPRLVRNYEQYF
>TRBV6-1|TRBJ1-1|TRBD1
CASSEEGQPNTEAFF
>TRBV28|TRBJ2-7|-
CASRSGASYEQYF
>TRBV30|TRBJ2-7|TRBD1
CAWSMDRGSYEQYF
>TRBV14|TRBJ2-3|-
CASSQGGGYGAPGPGRRRDTQYF
>TRBV2|TRBJ1-1|-
CASSDSMNTEAFF
>TRBV14|TRBJ2-3|-
CASSTRLGSTDTQYF
>TRBV6-5|TRBJ1-2|TRBD1
CASSFSPGQHYGYTF